The 9 T cell receptor beta chains reported below all come from one sample, sequenced in a study of T-cell memory formation after mild COVID-19. TCRdb re-called the 5' RACE reads through MiXCR, storing one row per CDR3 protein. This sample has 200,000 to 300,000 distinct CDR3 sequences, with 16% found just once. Sequenced material: PBMCs or a T cell subset sorted from them (not recorded which). These receptors were collected from a man younger than 30 who had mild COVID-19 (a few samples of this study predate the infection). Cell type and time point are not known.

The gene calls are TRBV5-1 and TRBJ1-4, with 11 bases aligning to TRBD1. There are 16 residues in the CDR3. The V and J ends lost 4 bases and 4 bases, in that order; junction bases with no gene match: 6. Per germline, CDR1 SGHRS and CDR2 YFSETQ. CDR3 sequence reads: CASSRAGTGGNEKLFF. Written as DNA, the CDR3 is TGCGCCAGCAGCCGCGCCGGGACAGGGGGTAATGAAAAACTGTTTTTT.

This rearrangement joins TRBV20-1 to TRBJ2-1, with no clear D. The V end was cut by 3 bases, the J end by 2 bases, with 11 bases between. The CDR3 loop spans 14 amino acids. CDR1 DFQATT and CDR2 SNEGSKA come from the germline V gene (reference sequence). CDR3: CSASPASPYNEQFF. Here the CDR3 DNA reads TGCAGTGCTAGTCCGGCTAGTCCCTACAATGAGCAGTTCTTC.

The chain joins TRBV7-2 to TRBJ1-3; unclear D gene. The CDR3 spans 14 residues. V lost 5 bases, J lost 4 bases, and 12 bases lay in between. Germline V CDR1 and CDR2: SGHTA, FQGNSA. CDR3 region: CASSPVGSGNTIYF. The CDR3 region has the DNA TGTGCCAGCAGCCCCGTAGGGTCGGGAAACACCATATATTTT. Based on the CDR3 plus reference TRBV7-2 and TRBJ1-3, the full variable domain is GAGVSQSPSNKVTEKGKDVELRCDPISGHTALYWYRQSLGQGLEFLIYFQGNSAPDKSGLPSDRFSAERTGGSVSTLTIQRTQQEDSAVYLCASSPVGSGNTIYFGEGSWLTVV.

This rearrangement joins TRBV12-3 or TRBV12-4 to TRBJ2-1, with TRBD1 matching over 7 bases. V shed 3 bases and J 6 bases; nucleotides not matched to a gene: 5. The CDR3 length is 14 residues. CDR3 coding DNA: TGTGCCAGCAGTTTCAGACAGGGAAGCAATGAGCAGTTCTTC. Residues: CASSFRQGSNEQFF.

Ten or more counts support this clonotype. The chain joins TRBV3-1 to TRBJ1-4, with D perhaps matching TRBD1 (5 bases). V lost 4 bases and J 3 bases, leaving 12 bases between the germline ends. This CDR3 region has 15 residues. Germline CDR1 LGHDT, CDR2 YNNKEL (reference sequence). For the CDR3, the DNA is TGTGCCAGCAGCCTCTCCGGGGGACCTAATGAAAAACTGTTTTTT. It yields the protein CASSLSGGPNEKLFF.

In DNA form, the CDR3 reads TGCGCCAGCAGCCGCGGACAGGGCGGTGAGCAGTTCTTC. Translating it yields CASSRGQGGEQFF. The rearrangement joins TRBV5-1 to TRBJ2-1; 8 nucleotides align to TRBD1. Germline trimming cut 4 bases from V and 9 bases from J; bases unmatched to any gene: 6. The CDR3 covers 13 residues. In germline, CDR1 is SGHRS, CDR2 YFSETQ.

This clonotype has at least ten counts. The J gene is TRBJ2-7, the V gene TRBV5-1; D is unresolved. This CDR3 is 14 amino acids long. V gave up 4 bases and J gave up 5 bases, with 16 bases separating them. Per germline, CDR1 SGHRS and CDR2 YFSETQ. CDR3 region: CASSVGVNTDEQYF. CDR3 coding DNA: TGCGCCAGCAGCGTCGGCGTTAACACGGACGAGCAGTACTTC.

This chain joins TRBV4-1 and TRBJ2-7, with 7 bases that match TRBD1. The V gene's germline CDR1 is MGHRA and CDR2 YSYEKL. The V gene end was trimmed by 5 bases and the J gene end by 0 bases; junction bases not matched to a gene: 7. This CDR3 has 15 residues. This CDR3 reads CASSYDRAISYEQYF. For the CDR3, the DNA is TGCGCCAGCAGCTACGACAGGGCGATCTCCTACGAGCAGTACTTC.

This clonotype was recorded a few times. This chain links TRBV7-9 with TRBJ2-2; 7 nucleotides line up with TRBD1. This CDR3 spans 16 amino acids. Germline-derived CDR1 and CDR2 are SEHNR and FQNEAQ (reference sequence). The trim removed 5 bases at V and 0 bases at J, leaving 6 bases unmatched. This chain's CDR3 is CASSLGQDANTGELFF. CDR3 nucleotides: TGTGCCAGCAGCCTCGGACAGGATGCGAACACCGGGGAGCTGTTTTTT. Variable domain in full (rest from reference TRBV7-9 and TRBJ2-2): DTGVSQNPRHKITKRGQNVTFRCDPISEHNRLYWYRQTLGQGPEFLTYFQNEAQLEKSRLLSDRFSAERPKGSFSTLEIQRTEQGDSAMYLCASSLGQDANTGELFFGEGSRLTVL.